This TCR beta chain comes out of a study of vaccination and CD4 T cells after COVID-19. Oncomine TCR Beta short-read sequencing was applied to DNA from cultured CD4+ T cells. TCRdb recomputed calls from the PCR reads with MiXCR, one row per CDR3 protein. The repertoire includes tens of thousands of distinct CDR3 sequences, around half of them detected once, and about 4.9% sits in the top ten. CDR1 and CDR2 (germline): MNHEY, SMNVEV (reference sequence). The V gene lost 4 bases and the J gene lost 1 base, with 7 bases spanning the gap. This CDR3 is 14 amino acids long. Treatment noted: 10-day PBMC culture with coronavirus spike peptide pools or control peptides (ViraFEST assay). For this clonotype: Its antigen is as yet unknown.

The sequencing sample was made of CD4+ T cells from blood, cultured in vitro. The gene calls are TRBV27 and TRBJ2-2; unclear D gene. The clonotype originates from a human donor who had recovered from COVID-19. CDR3 loop: CASSSGRNTGELFF. In DNA form, the CDR3 reads TGTGCCAGCAGTTCGGGCAGGAACACCGGGGAGCTGTTTTTT.